These 2 T cell receptor beta chains share one sample of origin, sequenced in a study of T cell changes during pregnancy in multiple sclerosis. Profiled with immunoSEQ multiplex PCR; TCRdb holds only in-frame clones, not every one. Of roughly 48,000 clones in the sample, roughly 92% were seen once. Source: CD4+ T cells from peripheral blood mononuclear cells, taken in the second trimester of pregnancy. The receptors were gathered from a female donor in good health, enrolled as a control in a pregnancy study.

In the case of this clone: The sample carries other DNA sequences with the same CDR3. CDR3 sequence: CASSPSGTGELFF. In DNA form, the CDR3 reads TGCGCCAGCAGCCCATCGGGCACCGGGGAGCTGTTTTTT. This chain links TRBV5-1 with TRBJ2-2, with D uncertain. V shed 4 bases and J shed 4 bases, with 8 bases lying between them. Germline CDR1 and CDR2: SGHRS and YFSETQ. The CDR3 sequence is 13 residues long.

The rearrangement uses TRBV28 and TRBJ2-6; D is perhaps TRBD1 (6 bases). CDR1 MDHEN and CDR2 SYDVKM come from the germline V gene. Trimming cost V 6 bases and J 0 bases, with 12 bases left between them. There are 16 residues in the CDR3. CDR3 amino acids: CASRGDTNSGANVLTF. The CDR3 nucleotides read TGTGCCAGCAGGGGGGACACTAACTCTGGGGCCAACGTCCTGACTTTC.